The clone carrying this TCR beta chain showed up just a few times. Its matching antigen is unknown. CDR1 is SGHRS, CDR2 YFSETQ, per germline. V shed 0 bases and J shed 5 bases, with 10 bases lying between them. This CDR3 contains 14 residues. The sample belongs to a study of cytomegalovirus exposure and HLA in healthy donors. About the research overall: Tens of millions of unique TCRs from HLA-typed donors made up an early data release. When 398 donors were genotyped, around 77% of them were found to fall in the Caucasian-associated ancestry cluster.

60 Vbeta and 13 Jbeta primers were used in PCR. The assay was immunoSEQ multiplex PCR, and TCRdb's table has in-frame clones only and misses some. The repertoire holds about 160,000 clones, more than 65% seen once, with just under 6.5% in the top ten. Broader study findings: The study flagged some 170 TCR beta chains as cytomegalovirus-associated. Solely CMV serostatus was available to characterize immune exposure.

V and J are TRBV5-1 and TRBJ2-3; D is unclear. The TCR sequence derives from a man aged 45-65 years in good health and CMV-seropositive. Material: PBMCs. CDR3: CASSLEGVVDTQYF. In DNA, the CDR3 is TGCGCCAGCAGCTTGGAAGGAGTGGTAGATACGCAGTATTTT.